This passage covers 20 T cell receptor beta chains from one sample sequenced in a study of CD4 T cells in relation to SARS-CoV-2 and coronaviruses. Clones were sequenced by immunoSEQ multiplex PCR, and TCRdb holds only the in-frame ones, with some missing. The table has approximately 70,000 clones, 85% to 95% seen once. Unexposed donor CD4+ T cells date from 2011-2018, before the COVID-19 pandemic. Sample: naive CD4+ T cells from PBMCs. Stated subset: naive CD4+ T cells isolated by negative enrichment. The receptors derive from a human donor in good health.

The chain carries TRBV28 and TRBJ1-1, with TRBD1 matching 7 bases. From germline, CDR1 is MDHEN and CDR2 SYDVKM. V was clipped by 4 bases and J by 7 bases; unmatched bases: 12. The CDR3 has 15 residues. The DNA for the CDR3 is TGTGCCAGCAGTTCGCCGACCCCAGGGGGGGGTGAAGCTTTCTTT. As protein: CASSSPTPGGGEAFF.

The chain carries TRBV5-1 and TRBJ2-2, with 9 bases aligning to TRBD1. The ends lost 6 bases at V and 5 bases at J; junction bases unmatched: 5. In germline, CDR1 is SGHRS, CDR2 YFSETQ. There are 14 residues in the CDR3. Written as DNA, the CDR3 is TGCGCCAGCAACACAGGGGGCTGGACCGGGGAGCTGTTTTTT. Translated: CASNTGGWTGELFF.

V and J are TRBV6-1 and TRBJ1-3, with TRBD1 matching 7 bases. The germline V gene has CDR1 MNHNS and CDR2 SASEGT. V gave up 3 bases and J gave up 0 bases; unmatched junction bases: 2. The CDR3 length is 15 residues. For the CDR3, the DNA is TGTGCCAGCAGTGAGAGGGGGCACTCTGGAAACACCATATATTTT. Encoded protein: CASSERGHSGNTIYF.

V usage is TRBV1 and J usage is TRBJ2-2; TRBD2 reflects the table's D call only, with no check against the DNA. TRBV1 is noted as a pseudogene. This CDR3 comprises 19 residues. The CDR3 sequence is CTSSQGGTSGGSRTGELFF. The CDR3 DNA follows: TGCACCAGCAGCCAAGGAGGGACTAGCGGGGGGTCAAGGACCGGGGAGCTGTTTTTT.

For the CDR3, the DNA is TGCGCCAGCAGCCCCACCGGGGGGGGGCGTACCGGGGAGCTGTTTTTT. It translates to CASSPTGGGRTGELFF. V is TRBV4-1 and J is TRBJ2-2; TRBD2 matches 8 bases. The CDR3 covers 16 residues. Germline-derived CDR1 and CDR2 are MGHRA and YSYEKL. V lost 4 bases to trimming and J lost 5 bases; unmatched junction nucleotides: 9.

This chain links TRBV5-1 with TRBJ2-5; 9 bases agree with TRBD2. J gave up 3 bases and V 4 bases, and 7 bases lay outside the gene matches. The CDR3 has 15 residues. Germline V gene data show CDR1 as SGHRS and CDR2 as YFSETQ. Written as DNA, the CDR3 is TGCGCCAGCAGCAAGGGACTAGCTGGCGAAGAGACCCAGTACTTC. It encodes CASSKGLAGEETQYF.

The CDR3 DNA is TGCGCCAGCAGCTTGGTTAAGCCACCATATAGCAATCAGCCCCAGCATTTT. It is translated as CASSLVKPPYSNQPQHF. The chain is built from TRBV5-1 and TRBJ1-5; no clear D gene. V was trimmed by 0 bases and J by 0 bases, leaving 13 bases between them. Germline CDR1 SGHRS, CDR2 YFSETQ. CDR3 length equals 17 residues.

CDR3 loop: CASSLVSAYEQYF. The CDR3 DNA sequence: TGTGCCAGCAGCTTGGTGTCAGCCTACGAGCAGTACTTC. The chain has TRBV5-6 and TRBJ2-7; D unresolved. CDR1 and CDR2 from the germline V gene are SGHDT and YYEEEE. The CDR3 spans 13 residues. V was pared by 0 bases and J by 2 bases, with 6 bases between.

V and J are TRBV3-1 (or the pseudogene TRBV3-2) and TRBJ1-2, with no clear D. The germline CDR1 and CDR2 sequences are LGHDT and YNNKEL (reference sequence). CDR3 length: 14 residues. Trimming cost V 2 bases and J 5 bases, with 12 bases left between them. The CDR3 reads CASSQWMGSYGYTF. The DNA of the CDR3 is TGTGCCAGCAGCCAATGGATGGGATCTTATGGCTACACCTTC.

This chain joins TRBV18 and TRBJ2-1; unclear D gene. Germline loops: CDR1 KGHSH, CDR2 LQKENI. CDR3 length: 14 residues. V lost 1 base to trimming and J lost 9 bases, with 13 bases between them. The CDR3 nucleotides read TGTGCCAGCTCACCACGTGGCCCCTCCGGTGAGCAGTTCTTC. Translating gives CASSPRGPSGEQFF.

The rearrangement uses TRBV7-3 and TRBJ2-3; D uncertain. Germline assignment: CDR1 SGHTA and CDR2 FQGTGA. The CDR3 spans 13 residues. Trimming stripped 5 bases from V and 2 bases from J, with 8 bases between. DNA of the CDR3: TGTGCCAGCAGCCGCAGGCCCACAGATACGCAGTATTTT. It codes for CASSRRPTDTQYF.

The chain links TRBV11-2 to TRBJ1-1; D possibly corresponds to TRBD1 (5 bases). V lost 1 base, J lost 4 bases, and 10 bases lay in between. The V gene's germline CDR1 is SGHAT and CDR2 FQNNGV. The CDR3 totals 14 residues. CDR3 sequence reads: CASSLVRGTTEAFF. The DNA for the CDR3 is TGTGCCAGCAGCTTAGTTCGGGGCACCACTGAAGCTTTCTTT.

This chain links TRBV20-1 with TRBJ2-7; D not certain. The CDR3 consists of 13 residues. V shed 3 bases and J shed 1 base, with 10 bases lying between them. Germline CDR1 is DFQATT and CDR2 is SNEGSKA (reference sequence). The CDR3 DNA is TGCAGTGCTAGTTCTGGGAAGTCCTACGAGCAGTACTTC. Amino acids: CSASSGKSYEQYF.

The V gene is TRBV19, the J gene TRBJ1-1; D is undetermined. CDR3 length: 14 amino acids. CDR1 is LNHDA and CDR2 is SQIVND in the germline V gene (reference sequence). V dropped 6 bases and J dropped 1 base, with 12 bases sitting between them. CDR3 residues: CASSADGGNTEAFF. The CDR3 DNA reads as TGTGCCAGTAGCGCGGACGGAGGGAACACTGAAGCTTTCTTT.

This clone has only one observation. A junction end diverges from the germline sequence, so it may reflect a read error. CDR3 in amino acids: CASSLGQGETQYF. The CDR3 DNA reads TGTGCTAGCAGCTTAGGGCAGGGGGAGACCCAGTACTTC. V is TRBV7-7 and J is TRBJ2-5, with D possibly being TRBD1 (6 bases). In germline, CDR1 is SSHAT, CDR2 FNYEAQ (reference sequence). The CDR3 consists of 13 residues.

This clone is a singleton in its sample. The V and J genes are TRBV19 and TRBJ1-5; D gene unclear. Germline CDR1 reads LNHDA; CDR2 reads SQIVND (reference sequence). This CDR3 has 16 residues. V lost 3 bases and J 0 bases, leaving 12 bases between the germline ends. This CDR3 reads CASSIGRAYSNQPQHF. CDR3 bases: TGTGCCAGTAGTATCGGACGGGCGTATAGCAATCAGCCCCAGCATTTT.

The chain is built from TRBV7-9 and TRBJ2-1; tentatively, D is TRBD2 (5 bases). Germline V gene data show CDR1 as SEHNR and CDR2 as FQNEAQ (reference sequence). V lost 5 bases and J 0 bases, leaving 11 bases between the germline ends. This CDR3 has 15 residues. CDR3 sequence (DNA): TGTGCCAGCAGCCCTCCCGGGGACTCCTACAATGAGCAGTTCTTC. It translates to CASSPPGDSYNEQFF.

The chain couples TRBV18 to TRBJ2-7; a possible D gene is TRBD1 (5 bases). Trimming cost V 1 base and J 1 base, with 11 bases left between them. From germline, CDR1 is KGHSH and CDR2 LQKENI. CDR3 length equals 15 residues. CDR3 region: CASSPLETASYEQYF. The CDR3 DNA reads TGTGCCAGCTCACCACTGGAGACAGCTTCCTACGAGCAGTACTTC.

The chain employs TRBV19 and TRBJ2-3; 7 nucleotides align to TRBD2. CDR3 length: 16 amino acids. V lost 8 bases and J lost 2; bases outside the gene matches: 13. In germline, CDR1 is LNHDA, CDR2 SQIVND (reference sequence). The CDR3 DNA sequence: TGTGCCAGTGCTATGGGGAGGGCCCAAAACACAGATACGCAGTATTTT. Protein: CASAMGRAQNTDTQYF.

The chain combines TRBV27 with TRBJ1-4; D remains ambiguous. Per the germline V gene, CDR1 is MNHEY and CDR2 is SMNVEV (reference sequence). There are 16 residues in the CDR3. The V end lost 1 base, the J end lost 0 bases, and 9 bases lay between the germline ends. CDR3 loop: CASSLLPLTTNEKLFF. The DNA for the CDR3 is TGTGCCAGCAGTTTATTGCCCCTCACAACTAATGAAAAACTGTTTTTT.